Presented here are 25 T cell receptor beta chains from one specimen sequenced in a study of T cells in Graves' hyperthyroidism and ophthalmopathy. Regions amplified from RNA transcripts were the TCR beta CDR3 regions. RT-PCR in the first round (using the HTBI primer set) targeted the TCR CDR3. In TCRdb, the multiplex PCR reads were re-called with MiXCR into one record per CDR3 protein. Of fewer than 550,000 distinct CDR3 sequences listed, approximately 15% are singletons. What was sequenced was blood. Every receptor here comes from a woman aged 18-29 years with Graves' hyperthyroidism.

This clonotype was seen more than once but under ten times. This chain joins TRBV4-1 and TRBJ2-7; 8 bases map to TRBD2. Germline V gene data show CDR1 as MGHRA and CDR2 as YSYEKL. V was pared by 7 bases and J by 3 bases, with 8 bases of the junction left unmatched. The CDR3 is 14 amino acids. This chain's CDR3 is CASTPGLGIYEQYF. For the CDR3, the DNA is TGCGCCAGCACCCCGGGACTAGGGATCTACGAGCAGTACTTC.

The chain links TRBV10-3 to TRBJ1-6, with a tentative D call TRBD1 (5 bases). The CDR3 contains 14 residues. V was trimmed by 10 bases and J by 5 bases, leaving 15 bases between them. Germline CDR1 ENHRY, CDR2 SYGVKD. The CDR3 DNA follows: TGTGCCACCTTAGGGCAGGGACATAATTCACCCCTCCACTTT. Translating it yields CATLGQGHNSPLHF.

This clonotype appeared a single time. This chain links TRBV12-3 or TRBV12-4 with TRBJ2-1, with 8 bases matching TRBD2. This CDR3 spans 15 amino acids. Trimming removed 1 base from V and 8 bases from J; junction bases left unmatched: 7. The CDR3 reads CASSLELAVGDEQFF. The CDR3 DNA is TGTGCCAGCAGTTTAGAACTAGCGGTGGGCGATGAGCAGTTCTTC.

The chain carries TRBV13 and TRBJ2-6, with 7 positions matching TRBD1. CDR1 and CDR2 from the germline V gene are PRHDT and FYEKMQ (reference sequence). V lost 5 bases, J lost 4 bases, and 8 bases stayed unmatched. The CDR3 covers 16 residues. This CDR3 reads CASSDNRGLGANVLTF. The CDR3 region has the DNA TGTGCCAGCAGCGATAACAGGGGTCTGGGGGCCAACGTCCTGACTTTC.

This clonotype was seen ten or more times. The chain links TRBV12-3 or TRBV12-4 to TRBJ1-5, with TRBD1 identical over 12 bases. The CDR3 contains 15 residues. Trimming took 6 bases from V and 11 from J; bases not matched to a gene: 11. CDR3 in DNA: TGTGCCAGCAGCTCCCCCGGGACAGGGGGCTTGGCCCAGCATTTT. Translating it yields CASSSPGTGGLAQHF.

This clonotype was seen repeatedly, ten times or more. The J gene is TRBJ1-1, the V gene TRBV6-1; D unresolved. The germline CDR1 and CDR2 sequences are MNHNS and SASEGT. The CDR3 loop spans 13 amino acids. Between the trimmed V and J ends, which lost 6 bases and 3 bases, there was a span of 11 bases. CDR3 bases: TGTGCCAGCAGGGGTTTGGGGTACACTGAAGCTTTCTTT. Translated: CASRGLGYTEAFF.

This clonotype was found many times. J is TRBJ1-5 and V is TRBV12-3 or TRBV12-4, with D hard to call. Trimming pared 3 bases from V and 3 bases from J, leaving 9 bases between. The CDR3 has 14 residues. In DNA, the CDR3 is TGTGCCAGCAGTTTTGGAGGGTTCAATCAGCCCCAGCATTTT. Its protein product is CASSFGGFNQPQHF.

This chain joins TRBV29-1 and TRBJ2-7, with 13 bases fitting TRBD2. This CDR3 comprises 13 residues. The V gene's germline CDR1 is SQVTM and CDR2 ANQGSEA. Losses at the gene ends were 7 bases for V and 6 bases for J; bases not matched to a gene: 6. This CDR3 reads CSAITSGRGEQYF. DNA for the CDR3: TGCAGCGCTATTACTAGCGGGAGGGGCGAGCAGTACTTC.

This clonotype showed up many times. The chain is built from TRBV3-1 and TRBJ2-7; TRBD2 agrees at 11 bases. Germline V gives CDR1 LGHDT, CDR2 YNNKEL (reference sequence). The CDR3 contains 16 residues. Losses at the gene ends were 0 bases for V and 0 bases for J; bases not matched to a gene: 1. CDR3 in DNA: TGTGCCAGCAGCCAAGATGGGACTAGCGGCTCCTACGAGCAGTACTTC. Its protein is CASSQDGTSGSYEQYF.

The V and J genes are TRBV2 and TRBJ2-7; 9 bases match TRBD2. Germline V gene lookup returns CDR1 SNHLY and CDR2 FYNNEI. This CDR3 is 17 amino acids long. After removal of 2 bases from V and 3 bases from J, the junction contained 11 bases not matched to a gene. CDR3 sequence (DNA): TGTGCCAGCAGTGAACGGCTAGCGGGATCGGCGCGCTACGAGCAGTACTTC. Translated, it gives CASSERLAGSARYEQYF.

This clonotype was recorded many times. This chain's CDR3 is CSAPVGASGRRDTQYF. CDR3 in DNA: TGCAGTGCCCCGGTCGGGGCTAGCGGGAGAAGGGATACGCAGTATTTT. This sequence joins TRBV20-1 and TRBJ2-3; 10 bases match TRBD2. Per germline, CDR1 DFQATT and CDR2 SNEGSKA (reference sequence). The V gene end was trimmed by 6 bases and the J gene end by 6 bases; junction bases not matched to a gene: 15. The CDR3 consists of 16 residues.

In this sample, this clonotype turned up a few times. The chain uses TRBV5-1 and TRBJ1-1; 8 nucleotides agree with TRBD1. From germline, CDR1 is SGHRS and CDR2 YFSETQ. This CDR3 contains 14 residues. V shed 0 bases, J shed 9 bases, and the junction held 7 bases outside the gene matches. For the CDR3, the DNA is TGCGCCAGCAGCTTGGACGCGACAGGGGCCAAAGCTTTCTTT. It codes for CASSLDATGAKAFF.

This chain links TRBV25-1 with TRBJ2-1; D unclear. Trimming pared 2 bases from V and 6 bases from J, leaving 14 bases between. Germline V lookup: CDR1 MGHDK, CDR2 SYGVNS. There are 15 residues in the CDR3. The CDR3 region is CASSEGRARSNEQFF. CDR3 nucleotides: TGTGCCAGCAGTGAAGGTAGAGCCAGGTCCAATGAGCAGTTCTTC.

The chain carries TRBV5-1 and TRBJ2-2; 8 bases agree with TRBD1. Germline V lookup: CDR1 SGHRS, CDR2 YFSETQ. CDR3 length equals 15 residues. V dropped 6 bases and J dropped 6; count of bases not matched to a gene: 10. The CDR3 is CASTRTGTAAGELFF. In DNA form, the CDR3 reads TGCGCCAGCACTCGGACAGGGACGGCCGCCGGGGAGCTGTTTTTT.

Note on this clonotype: Being one base from a much bigger clone, this may be a read error. The chain is built from TRBV5-1 and TRBJ2-3; D perhaps matches TRBD2 (5 bases). The CDR3 sequence is 16 residues long. Germline V gene data show CDR1 as SGHRS and CDR2 as YFSETQ. The V and J ends lost 3 bases and 3 bases respectively, with 17 bases between them. CDR3 sequence: CASSSPQASRTDTQYF. In DNA, the CDR3 is TGCGCCAGCAGCTCGCCCCAGGCTAGCAGGACAGATACGCAGTATTTT.

This clonotype was detected many times. No DNA is shown, since the ends of the CDR3 on it are uncertain; the CDR3 is the one TCRdb lists. The chain joins TRBV7-6 to TRBJ2-5. Germline values: CDR1 SGHVS, CDR2 FNYEAQ. The CDR3 sequence runs 14 residues, both termini included. CDR3 sequence reads: CASSSGSGQETQYF.

This clonotype came up a few times. V usage is TRBV19 and J usage is TRBJ2-7; 9 positions match TRBD1. Germline V gives CDR1 LNHDA, CDR2 SQIVND (reference sequence). The CDR3 consists of 12 residues. J gave up 2 bases and V 10 bases, and 3 bases lay outside the gene matches. CDR3 sequence reads: CATRQGAYEQYF. As DNA, the CDR3 is TGTGCCACGAGACAGGGGGCCTACGAGCAGTACTTC. The variable domain in full, with the rest retrieved from reference TRBV19 and TRBJ2-7, is DGGITQSPKYLFRKEGQNVTLSCEQNLNHDAMYWYRQDPGQGLRLIYYSQIVNDFQKGDIAEGYSVSREKKESFPLTVTSAQKNPTAFYLCATRQGAYEQYFGPGTRLTVT.

There are a few counts of this clonotype. The CDR3 sequence is CASSLGQGIPITGELFF. The CDR3 DNA reads as TGTGCCAGCAGCTTGGGCCAGGGGATTCCGATCACCGGGGAGCTGTTTTTT. The chain links TRBV11-2 to TRBJ2-2; D might be TRBD1 (6 bases). There are 17 residues in the CDR3. Trimming removed 3 bases from V and 4 bases from J, with 18 bases in between. In germline, CDR1 is SGHAT, CDR2 FQNNGV.

This clonotype was seen many times. This chain uses TRBV28 with TRBJ2-7; TRBD1 aligns across 8 bases. The V gene's germline CDR1 is MDHEN and CDR2 SYDVKM. The CDR3 consists of 17 residues. V was pared by 6 bases and J by 3 bases, with 16 bases of the junction left unmatched. The CDR3 nucleotides are TGTGCCAGCAGAAGCTCCGGGACAGGATTCTCCAACTACGAGCAGTACTTC. The encoded protein is CASRSSGTGFSNYEQYF.

Worth noting for this clonotype: A much larger clonotype is one base distant, so this may be a read error. The chain links TRBV6-4 to TRBJ1-1, with 7 nucleotides matching TRBD1. The CDR3 extends over 13 amino acids. CDR1 and CDR2 (germline): MRHNA, SNTAGT. The CDR3: CASSEGDSTGAFF. CDR3 in DNA: TGTGCCAGCAGTGAAGGGGACAGCACTGGAGCTTTCTTT.

This clonotype was observed at least ten times. V gene TRBV3-1 combines with J gene TRBJ2-5, with 8 bases lining up with TRBD2. The CDR3 covers 15 residues. V gave up 0 bases and J gave up 6 bases; unmatched junction bases: 6. The germline CDR1 and CDR2 sequences are LGHDT and YNNKEL (reference sequence). The chain's CDR3 is CASSQDQGTRQTQYF. DNA of the CDR3: TGTGCCAGCAGCCAAGATCAAGGGACTAGACAGACCCAGTACTTC.

Many counts were recorded for this clonotype. The J gene is TRBJ1-2, the V gene TRBV12-3 or TRBV12-4; 8 nucleotides align to TRBD1. The J segment lost 0 bases and the V segment lost 2 bases, leaving 11 bases of the junction unmatched. CDR3 length: 18 residues. CDR3 protein: CASSLWPGGHLANYGYTF. The CDR3 DNA reads as TGTGCCAGCAGTTTATGGCCAGGGGGCCATTTAGCTAACTATGGCTACACCTTC.

The chain is built from TRBV24-1 and TRBJ2-2; 7 bases line up with TRBD1. CDR3 length equals 14 residues. Germline CDR1 KGHDR, CDR2 SFDVKD. Unmatched junction bases numbered 8, after V lost 9 bases and J lost 5 bases. The CDR3 DNA reads as TGTGCCACCCAGAGACAGGGCGGTACCGGGGAGCTGTTTTTT. It is translated as CATQRQGGTGELFF.

The chain combines TRBV28 with TRBJ2-5; D unresolved. Trimming shortened V by 7 bases and J by 1 base, and 13 bases separated the two germline ends. The germline CDR1 and CDR2 sequences are MDHEN and SYDVKM. This CDR3 is 14 amino acids long. The CDR3 loop is CASTKTSLQETQYF. CDR3 nucleotides: TGTGCCAGCACTAAAACGTCTCTCCAAGAGACCCAGTACTTC. The complete variable domain, with remaining parts taken from reference TRBV28 and TRBJ2-5, reads DVKVTQSSRYLVKRTGEKVFLECVQDMDHENMFWYRQDPGLGLRLIYFSYDVKMKEKGDIPEGYSVSREKKERFSLILESASTNQTSMYLCASTKTSLQETQYFGPGTRLLVL.

This clonotype occurred many times. One end of the junction varies from germline; a read error may be responsible. V is TRBV20-1 and J is TRBJ1-2; TRBD1 agrees at 7 bases. The CDR3 has 13 residues. The germline V gene has CDR1 DFQATT and CDR2 SNEGSKA (reference sequence). CDR3 in amino acids: CSARQRGRDGYTF. The CDR3 DNA is TGCAGTGCTAGACAAAGGGGGCGGGATGGGTACACCTTC.